The entry below describes one TCR beta chain. This entry is derived from a study of blood T cell repertoires in COVID-19. About the study: The United States, Italy and Spain provided the acute and convalescent COVID-19 samples.

Produced via immunoSEQ multiplex PCR; TCRdb's table is partial and in-frame only. The sample includes roughly 220,000 clones, around nine tenths seen only once; the top ten take approximately 3%. Sequencing was carried out using peripheral blood. The receptor's source is a man in his 60s with acute or convalescent COVID-19.

The CDR3 is CASSLGPTNEKLFF. CDR3 coding DNA: TGTGCCAGCAGCTTAGGGCCGACTAATGAAAAACTGTTTTTT. The chain links TRBV7-6 to TRBJ1-4; D call uncertain. The V and J ends lost 1 base and 2 bases respectively, with 5 bases between them. CDR3 length: 14 amino acids. Germline V gene data show CDR1 as SGHVS and CDR2 as FNYEAQ.